The 16 T cell receptor beta chains presented below share a single source sample, sequenced in a study of T cell responses to AZD1222 COVID-19 vaccine. The method was immunoSEQ multiplex PCR; TCRdb's version includes in-frame clones alone and lacks a portion of them. The profile shows about 150,000 clones, approximately 90% of them singletons. This specimen was peripheral blood, taken on day 0 of AZD1222 vaccination. These receptors came from an adult in good health.

The rearrangement links TRBV12-3 or TRBV12-4 to TRBJ2-1, with D uncertain. The CDR3 has 13 residues. V lost 6 bases to trimming and J lost 2 bases, with 8 bases between them. CDR3 sequence (DNA): TGTGCCAGCAGCGACCACCCCTACAATGAGCAGTTCTTC. It is translated as CASSDHPYNEQFF.

The V and J genes are TRBV19 and TRBJ1-1; no definite D call. V lost 7 bases to trimming and J lost 0 bases, with 15 bases between them. The CDR3 totals 15 residues. Germline lookup yields CDR1 LNHDA and CDR2 SQIVND (reference sequence). DNA of the CDR3: TGTGCCAGTAAGATGGGGTTAAGCGTGAACACTGAAGCTTTCTTT. It encodes CASKMGLSVNTEAFF.

The rearrangement joins TRBV29-1 to TRBJ2-3, with D possibly matching TRBD1 (6 bases). CDR3 length: 12 amino acids. V was trimmed by 7 bases and J by 2 bases, leaving 10 bases between them. Germline CDR1 is SQVTM and CDR2 is ANQGSEA. The CDR3 DNA sequence: TGCAGCGCTACAGGGCCCACAGATACGCAGTATTTT. This codes for CSATGPTDTQYF.

CDR3 protein: CASSVVGQTDSPLHF. The DNA for the CDR3 is TGTGCCAGCAGCGTAGTTGGACAGACAGATTCACCCCTCCACTTT. J is TRBJ1-6 and V is TRBV9, with D possibly matching TRBD1 (6 bases). The germline V gene has CDR1 SGDLS and CDR2 YYNGEE. This CDR3 is built from 15 residues. Deletions cut 0 bases from V and 8 bases from J, with 12 bases between.

The chain couples TRBV7-9 to TRBJ2-1; D is possibly TRBD1 (5 bases). The CDR3 is 15 amino acids. Per germline, CDR1 SEHNR and CDR2 FQNEAQ (reference sequence). Trimming took off 5 bases at V and 9 bases at J, with 20 bases between the two ends. CDR3 DNA: TGTGCCAGCAGCGAGGTAGGCAGGGTGCACGCTGAGCAGTTCTTC. Translation: CASSEVGRVHAEQFF.

The chain has TRBV9 and TRBJ1-1; D is uncertain. Germline V gene sequence: CDR1 SGDLS, CDR2 YYNGEE. V was shortened by 0 bases and J by 4 bases, with 13 bases between the two germline ends. The CDR3 has 15 amino acids. The CDR3 region is CASSVDGGRGTEAFF. For the CDR3, the DNA is TGTGCCAGCAGCGTAGATGGAGGCAGAGGCACTGAAGCTTTCTTT.

The chain has TRBV19 and TRBJ1-5; D gene ambiguous. V was trimmed by 8 bases and J by 4 bases, leaving 12 bases between them. The CDR3 totals 13 residues. Germline CDR1 LNHDA, CDR2 SQIVND (reference sequence). For the CDR3, the DNA is TGTGCCAGTGACCAGGATCTTAATCAGCCCCAGCATTTT. Protein sequence: CASDQDLNQPQHF.

The rearrangement links TRBV4-3 to TRBJ1-2; D remains ambiguous. Germline CDR1 LGHNA, CDR2 YSLEER. V was pared by 2 bases and J by 5 bases, with 15 bases between. The CDR3 has 15 amino acids. DNA of the CDR3: TGCGCCAGCAGCCAAAACCCGGGCCCCGGATATGGCTACACCTTC. Translation: CASSQNPGPGYGYTF.

This rearrangement joins TRBV13 to TRBJ1-1; TRBD1 agrees at 7 bases. Germline V gives CDR1 PRHDT, CDR2 FYEKMQ (reference sequence). V shed 3 bases and J 2 bases; nucleotides not matched to a gene: 21. The CDR3 has 20 residues. The CDR3 bases are TGTGCCAGCAGCTTCCTACCCCGGACAGGTCTCACCAACTTTAACACTGAAGCTTTCTTT. Translated, it gives CASSFLPRTGLTNFNTEAFF.

This chain connects TRBV10-3 to TRBJ1-6; D gene uncertain. This CDR3 spans 12 amino acids. V was trimmed by 6 bases and J by 5 bases, leaving 5 bases between them. Germline CDR1 and CDR2: ENHRY and SYGVKD. CDR3 nucleotides: TGTGCCATCAGCAGCAATAATTCACCCCTCCACTTT. This encodes CAISSNNSPLHF.

This sequence joins TRBV27 and TRBJ2-2, with 13 bases identical to TRBD2. V was clipped by 7 bases and J by 5 bases; unmatched bases: 19. Per the germline V gene, CDR1 is MNHEY and CDR2 is SMNVEV (reference sequence). The CDR3 has 20 amino acids. This CDR3 reads CASKLYAGTSGTRGTGELFF. The DNA for the CDR3 is TGTGCCAGCAAGCTCTATGCGGGGACTAGCGGGACCCGGGGAACCGGGGAGCTGTTTTTT.

The rearrangement links TRBV27 to TRBJ1-3; D gene uncertain. Looked up from germline, CDR1 is MNHEY and CDR2 is SMNVEV (reference sequence). Trimming stripped 0 bases from V and 2 bases from J, with 8 bases between. The CDR3 totals 15 residues. The CDR3 DNA reads as TGTGCCAGCAGTTTATCATCCGGGACTGGAAACACCATATATTTT. Its protein is CASSLSSGTGNTIYF.

About this clone: This specimen includes other DNA sequences encoding the same CDR3. The V call is TRBV28, the J call TRBJ2-1; D is unclear. The length of the CDR3 is 12 residues. Trimming took 6 bases from V and 4 from J, leaving 7 bases between them. Germline-derived CDR1 and CDR2 are MDHEN and SYDVKM. This CDR3 reads CASSLLYNEQFF. The CDR3 nucleotides read TGTGCCAGCAGCTTGCTTTACAATGAGCAGTTCTTC.

The chain links TRBV18 to TRBJ1-4, with D possibly TRBD1 on 5 matching bases. The CDR3 is made up of 14 amino acids. Germline lookup yields CDR1 KGHSH and CDR2 LQKENI. V was trimmed by 6 bases and J by 3 bases, leaving 11 bases between them. CDR3 region: CASSVSGSNEKLFF. The CDR3 nucleotides are TGTGCCAGCTCGGTGTCAGGGTCTAATGAAAAACTGTTTTTT.

CDR3 sequence reads: CASSQDRGGETQYF. For the CDR3, the DNA is TGTGCCAGCAGCCAGGACAGGGGAGGAGAGACCCAGTACTTC. The gene calls are TRBV7-2 and TRBJ2-5, with TRBD1 matching over 9 bases. The germline V gene has CDR1 SGHTA and CDR2 FQGNSA. There are 14 residues in the CDR3. Trimming took 5 bases from V and 4 from J; bases not matched to a gene: 5. The full variable domain, its missing parts supplied by reference TRBV7-2 and TRBJ2-5, is GAGVSQSPSNKVTEKGKDVELRCDPISGHTALYWYRQSLGQGLEFLIYFQGNSAPDKSGLPSDRFSAERTGGSVSTLTIQRTQQEDSAVYLCASSQDRGGETQYFGPGTRLLVL.

The chain employs TRBV2 and TRBJ1-4; the D is unclear. This CDR3 is 15 amino acids long. V was cut by 6 bases and J by 4 bases, with 15 bases left in between. The germline CDR1 and CDR2 sequences are SNHLY and FYNNEI. This CDR3 reads CASSTPEGNNEKLFF. In nucleotides, the CDR3 is TGTGCCAGCAGCACCCCCGAAGGAAATAATGAAAAACTGTTTTTT.